This entry features one T cell receptor (beta chain) sequence. The antigen is not known. The CDR3 loop spans 14 amino acids. Between the trimmed V and J ends, which lost 4 bases and 3 bases, there was a span of 13 bases. CDR1 SGHTA and CDR2 FQGNSA come from the germline V gene. These data come from a study of T cell responses to AZD1222 COVID-19 vaccine. Libraries were prepared by immunoSEQ multiplex PCR; TCRdb keeps only in-frame clonotypes and omits some of them. Of more than 95,000 clones in the sample, over 90% were seen once. General study results and limits: Spike-specific TCR repertoires showed rising breadth and depth after two AZD1222 doses. It was only after the peak T cell response that any repertoires were sampled. Unmutated regions of variants are reportedly targeted by nearly half of spike-specific TCRs.

The source material was peripheral blood, sampled on day 0 of AZD1222 vaccination. The source of this sequence is an adult in good health. The V call is TRBV7-2, the J call TRBJ2-7, with D perhaps TRBD2 (6 bases). As DNA, the CDR3 is TGTGCCAGCAGCTCCCGACTAGGATTCTACGAGCAGTACTTC. Protein product: CASSSRLGFYEQYF.